This T cell receptor beta chain was observed in a study of cytomegalovirus exposure and HLA in healthy donors. In the PCR, 60 Vbeta and 13 Jbeta primers were used. Clones were read by immunoSEQ multiplex PCR, and TCRdb kept only the in-frame ones, dropping some. The repertoire holds 150,000 to 200,000 clones, around 83% seen once, with roughly 1.6% in the top ten. Worth noting for this clone: Its antigen is undetermined.

Germline V gene lookup returns CDR1 LGHNA and CDR2 YNFKEQ. J gave up 0 bases and V 4 bases, and 6 bases lay outside the gene matches. CDR3 size: 16 residues. The study's findings and limits: There were some public TCRs occurring in many donors, but most TCR sequences were rare. About 87% or about 30% of the time was how often most TCR beta V segments were productive, according to an earlier analysis. Within a later analysis, the majority of CMV-associated TCR beta chains appeared HLA-restricted. A missense variant in DCLRE1C was later tied to TCR beta V- and J-gene trimming.

Sequencing input: PBMCs. The genes are TRBV4-2 and TRBJ2-7; 10 bases match TRBD1. The TCR was taken from a man aged 45 to 65 in good health and CMV-seronegative. CDR3 residues: CASSPPRTGGSYEQYF. The CDR3 DNA reads as TGTGCCAGCAGCCCGCCGAGGACAGGGGGCTCCTACGAGCAGTACTTC.